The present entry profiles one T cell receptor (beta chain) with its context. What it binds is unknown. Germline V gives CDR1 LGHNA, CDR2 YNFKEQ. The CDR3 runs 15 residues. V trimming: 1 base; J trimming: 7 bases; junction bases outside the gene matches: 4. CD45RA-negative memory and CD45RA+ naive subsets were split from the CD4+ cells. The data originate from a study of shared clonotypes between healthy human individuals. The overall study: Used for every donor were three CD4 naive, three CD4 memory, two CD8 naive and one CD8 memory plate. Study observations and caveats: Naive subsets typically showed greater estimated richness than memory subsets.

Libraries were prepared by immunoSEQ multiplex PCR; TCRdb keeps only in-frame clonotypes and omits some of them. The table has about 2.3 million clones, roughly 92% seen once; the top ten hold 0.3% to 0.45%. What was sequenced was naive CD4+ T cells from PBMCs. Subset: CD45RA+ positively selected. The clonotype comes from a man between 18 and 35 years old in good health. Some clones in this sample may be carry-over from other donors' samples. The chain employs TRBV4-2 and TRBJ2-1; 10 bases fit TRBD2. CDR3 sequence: CASSQVLAGRNEQFF. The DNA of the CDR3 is TGTGCCAGCAGCCAAGTACTAGCGGGACGTAATGAGCAGTTCTTC.